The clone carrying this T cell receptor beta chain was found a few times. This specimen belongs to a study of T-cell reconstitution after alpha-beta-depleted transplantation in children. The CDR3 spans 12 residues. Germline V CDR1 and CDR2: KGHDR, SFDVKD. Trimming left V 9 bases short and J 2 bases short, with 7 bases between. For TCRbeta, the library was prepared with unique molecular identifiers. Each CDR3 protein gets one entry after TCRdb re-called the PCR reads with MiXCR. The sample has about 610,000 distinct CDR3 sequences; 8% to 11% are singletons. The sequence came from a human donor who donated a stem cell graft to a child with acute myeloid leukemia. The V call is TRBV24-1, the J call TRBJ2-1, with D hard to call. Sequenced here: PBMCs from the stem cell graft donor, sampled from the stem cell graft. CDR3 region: CATQATYNEQFF. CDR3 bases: TGTGCCACCCAGGCTACCTACAATGAGCAGTTCTTC.